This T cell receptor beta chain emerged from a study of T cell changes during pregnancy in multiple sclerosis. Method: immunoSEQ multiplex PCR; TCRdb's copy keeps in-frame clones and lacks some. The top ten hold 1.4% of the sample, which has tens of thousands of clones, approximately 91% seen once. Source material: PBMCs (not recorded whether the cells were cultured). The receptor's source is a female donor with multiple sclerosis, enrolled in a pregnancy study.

CDR3: CASSPGGVEQYF. The CDR3 coding sequence is TGTGCCAGCAGTCCGGGCGGGGTCGAGCAGTACTTC. V and J are TRBV27 and TRBJ2-7, with D possibly being TRBD2 (6 bases). The CDR3 has 12 residues. V dropped 5 bases and J dropped 6 bases, with 11 bases sitting between them. Germline values: CDR1 MNHEY, CDR2 SMNVEV (reference sequence).